A selection of T cell receptor beta chains follows, all from one sample in a study of CD8+CD57+ T cells in acquired aplastic anemia. From the reads, TCRdb called clonotypes with MiXCR, one entry per CDR3 protein. The repertoire holds around 170,000 distinct CDR3 sequences, with more than 45% as singletons. Material for sequencing was sorted CD4+, CD8+, or CD8+CD57+ T cells (not recorded which) from PBMCs. The source of these receptors is a human donor with aplastic anemia. The CDR3 runs from the conserved cysteine through the conserved F or W. The order of the fields is V gene, J gene, clone size, CDR3 protein. Part of the rows lack a size; the others show once, few, many or a class for expanded clones.

V gene: TRBV7-2
J gene: -
clone size: few
CDR3 protein: CASSSYRDTQHF

V gene: TRBV5-1
J gene: TRBJ1-1
clone size: -
CDR3 protein: CASSPSELGGPTEAFF

V gene: TRBV20-1
J gene: TRBJ2-3
clone size: -
CDR3 protein: CSAGPPSGTDTQYF

V gene: TRBV6-1
J gene: TRBJ2-5
clone size: -
CDR3 protein: CASSKRQRPEETRYF

V gene: TRBV2
J gene: TRBJ2-2
clone size: -
CDR3 protein: CASSRGAGELFF

V gene: TRBV2
J gene: TRBJ1-1
clone size: few
CDR3 protein: CASSWSRGKGTEAFF

V gene: TRBV25-1
J gene: TRBJ1-2
clone size: -
CDR3 protein: CASSEGVGYGYTF

V gene: TRBV7-9
J gene: TRBJ1-2
clone size: -
CDR3 protein: CASSLRGGGGYTF

V gene: TRBV9
J gene: TRBJ2-7
clone size: few
CDR3 protein: CASSPQGNEQYF

V gene: TRBV19
J gene: TRBJ1-5
clone size: many
CDR3 protein: CASSDRGGVQPQHF

V gene: TRBV10-1
J gene: TRBJ1-2
clone size: -
CDR3 protein: CAKIGGLDYGYTF

V gene: TRBV20-1
J gene: TRBJ2-3
clone size: -
CDR3 protein: CSASGLAGTDTQYF

V gene: TRBV10-3
J gene: TRBJ1-4
clone size: -
CDR3 protein: CAIQGTNSNEKLFF

V gene: TRBV7-3
J gene: TRBJ2-2
clone size: many
CDR3 protein: CASSLGRTGELFF

V gene: TRBV5-4
J gene: TRBJ1-2
clone size: many
CDR3 protein: CASSSTTGGQGYTF

V gene: TRBV12-3/TRBV12-4
J gene: TRBJ1-1
clone size: few
CDR3 protein: CVSREKETLNTEAFF